The 21 T cell receptor beta chains presented below share a single source sample, sequenced in a study of cytomegalovirus exposure and HLA in healthy donors. Primers for the PCR totalled 60 Vbeta and 13 Jbeta. Measured with immunoSEQ multiplex PCR; TCRdb has only the in-frame clones, and not every one. The sample carries 150,000 to 200,000 clones, around three quarters recorded once. The material sequenced was PBMCs. The receptors stem from a woman between 35 and 50 years old in good health and CMV-seronegative.

This sequence joins TRBV6-1 and TRBJ2-1; 7 nucleotides line up with TRBD2. This CDR3 comprises 14 residues. Germline V gives CDR1 MNHNS, CDR2 SASEGT. Trimming removed 7 bases from V and 7 bases from J; junction bases left unmatched: 10. This CDR3 is CASKGRESQNEQFF. The CDR3 DNA sequence: TGTGCCAGCAAAGGGCGGGAGTCACAGAATGAGCAGTTCTTC.

V gene TRBV7-9 combines with J gene TRBJ2-7; tentative D call: TRBD2 (6 bases). The CDR3 contains 16 residues. CDR1 is SEHNR, CDR2 FQNEAQ, per germline (reference sequence). Trimming took 2 bases from V and 5 from J, leaving 19 bases between them. The CDR3 here is CASSLLPGSGFDEQYF. CDR3 nucleotides: TGTGCCAGCAGCTTACTGCCCGGGAGCGGCTTTGACGAGCAGTACTTC.

The chain recombines TRBV29-1 with TRBJ2-3; D might be TRBD1 (6 bases). The CDR3 runs to 13 residues. V lost 3 bases and J lost 0, with 7 bases in between. The germline gives CDR1 SQVTM, CDR2 ANQGSEA. For the CDR3, the DNA is TGCAGCGTTGAGGGGGCAAGCACAGATACGCAGTATTTT. Translating it yields CSVEGASTDTQYF.

This CDR3 is CASSLEGNGYTF. CDR3 bases: TGTGCCAGCAGCTTAGAGGGGAATGGCTACACCTTC. This chain joins TRBV7-8 and TRBJ1-2; D may be TRBD1 (5 bases). In germline, CDR1 is SGHVS, CDR2 FQNEAQ. The CDR3 loop spans 12 amino acids. Trimming left V 1 base short and J 6 bases short, with 6 bases between. The variable domain in full, with the rest retrieved from reference TRBV7-8 and TRBJ1-2, is GAGVSQSPRYKVAKRGQDVALRCDPISGHVSLFWYQQALGQGPEFLTYFQNEAQLDKSGLPSDRFFAERPEGSVSTLKIQRTQQEDSAVYLCASSLEGNGYTFGSGTRLTVV.

The chain employs TRBV30 and TRBJ2-7; 7 bases fit TRBD2. From germline, CDR1 is GTSNPN and CDR2 SVGIG (reference sequence). There are 13 residues in the CDR3. J lost 0 bases, V lost 1 base, and 0 bases had no gene match. The CDR3 region is CAWSGTSSYEQYF. The CDR3, as DNA: TGTGCCTGGAGTGGGACTAGCTCCTACGAGCAGTACTTC.

The genes are TRBV30 and TRBJ1-1, with D perhaps matching TRBD1 (6 bases). Trimming took off 5 bases at V and 5 bases at J, with 18 bases between the two ends. The V gene's germline CDR1 is GTSNPN and CDR2 SVGIG (reference sequence). The CDR3 has 14 amino acids. CDR3 loop: CAWGPPGARTEAFF. DNA for the CDR3: TGTGCCTGGGGGCCCCCAGGGGCGAGGACTGAAGCTTTCTTT.

This clone was seen once. This rearrangement joins TRBV7-2 to TRBJ1-5; D is ambiguous. Germline values: CDR1 SGHTA, CDR2 FQGNSA. This CDR3 comprises 16 residues. Between the trimmed V and J ends, which lost 4 bases and 7 bases, there was a span of 20 bases. The DNA of the CDR3 is TGTGCCAGCAGCTCCCCCTGGGTGAGGGCGCGCCAGCCCCAGCATTTT. Residues: CASSSPWVRARQPQHF. The full variable domain, in which reference TRBV7-2 and TRBJ1-5 provide the parts outside the CDR3, is GAGVSQSPSNKVTEKGKDVELRCDPISGHTALYWYRQSLGQGLEFLIYFQGNSAPDKSGLPSDRFSAERTGGSVSTLTIQRTQQEDSAVYLCASSSPWVRARQPQHFGDGTRLSIL.

This sequence joins TRBV15 and TRBJ2-7, with 12 nucleotides matching TRBD2. Per the germline V gene, CDR1 is LNHNV and CDR2 is YYDKDF (reference sequence). V lost 2 bases, J lost 3 bases, and 8 bases stayed unmatched. The CDR3 is 17 residues long. The CDR3: CATSRSGLAGKIYEQYF. The CDR3 coding sequence is TGTGCCACCAGCAGATCTGGACTAGCGGGGAAGATCTACGAGCAGTACTTC.

The chain has TRBV18 and TRBJ1-1; no firm D call. Germline V gene data show CDR1 as KGHSH and CDR2 as LQKENI. Trimming removed 2 bases from V and 5 bases from J, with 9 bases in between. This CDR3 region has 13 residues. The CDR3 region has the DNA TGTGCCAGCTCACCAGGGAGGGTTACTGAAGCTTTCTTT. The encoded protein is CASSPGRVTEAFF.

V and J are TRBV5-7 and TRBJ2-7, with 9 bases identical to TRBD2. TRBV5-7 is labeled an ORF, and its function is uncertain. The CDR3 is made up of 15 amino acids. V shed 2 bases and J 6 bases; nucleotides not matched to a gene: 9. CDR3 loop: CASSFLSGSAGEQYF. In DNA form, the CDR3 reads TGTGCCAGCAGCTTCCTTAGCGGGAGTGCCGGCGAGCAGTACTTC.

J is TRBJ1-5 and V is TRBV6-4, with no clear D. Germline V lookup: CDR1 MRHNA, CDR2 SNTAGT. There are 14 residues in the CDR3. V was cut by 8 bases and J by 5 bases, with 16 bases left in between. CDR3 in DNA: TGTGCCAGCCCCCCGCGTGGGCGGGATCAGCCCCAGCATTTT. Its protein is CASPPRGRDQPQHF.

The CDR3 coding sequence is TGCGCCAGCAGCCCCGAGGCAGTGGCCTACGAGCAGTACTTC. Translation: CASSPEAVAYEQYF. The genes are TRBV5-1 and TRBJ2-7; D not resolved. The CDR3 loop spans 14 amino acids. Germline V gene sequence: CDR1 SGHRS, CDR2 YFSETQ. V shed 4 bases and J shed 2 bases, with 13 bases lying between them.

This clone was detected only a few times. The J gene is TRBJ2-3, the V gene TRBV7-6; D unclear. Trimming shortened V by 3 bases and J by 2 bases, and 18 bases separated the two germline ends. The CDR3 runs to 17 residues. Germline CDR1 and CDR2: SGHVS and FNYEAQ. The CDR3 DNA is TGTGCCAGCAGCTTTACCCCCCCAACAGTGGACACAGATACGCAGTATTTT. It specifies CASSFTPPTVDTDTQYF.

J is TRBJ2-2 and V is TRBV5-1, with 8 bases matching TRBD1. Germline trimming cut 4 bases from V and 7 bases from J; bases unmatched to any gene: 3. The CDR3 length is 13 residues. The germline gives CDR1 SGHRS, CDR2 YFSETQ. The CDR3: CASSVQGDGELFF. The CDR3 nucleotides read TGCGCCAGCAGCGTACAGGGGGACGGGGAGCTGTTTTTT. The full variable domain, completed using reference TRBV5-1 and TRBJ2-2, is KAGVTQTPRYLIKTRGQQVTLSCSPISGHRSVSWYQQTPGQGLQFLFEYFSETQRNKGNFPGRFSGRQFSNSRSEMNVSTLELGDSALYLCASSVQGDGELFFGEGSRLTVL.

This chain connects TRBV29-1 to TRBJ2-3; 7 nucleotides agree with TRBD2. The CDR3 totals 14 residues. With V trimmed by 5 bases and J by 4 bases, 9 bases remained unmatched. From germline, CDR1 is SQVTM and CDR2 ANQGSEA. CDR3: CSVPSGGGADTQYF. The CDR3 region has the DNA TGCAGCGTTCCTTCGGGAGGTGGTGCAGATACGCAGTATTTT.

The chain employs TRBV27 and TRBJ2-1, with D possibly being TRBD1 (5 bases). Looked up from germline, CDR1 is MNHEY and CDR2 is SMNVEV (reference sequence). Trimming stripped 4 bases from V and 8 bases from J, with 9 bases between. The CDR3 is 12 residues long. The CDR3 protein is CASSSTGYEQFF. DNA for the CDR3: TGTGCCAGCAGTTCCACAGGTTATGAGCAGTTCTTC.

The rearrangement joins TRBV27 to TRBJ1-2; 10 positions match TRBD1. This CDR3 region has 15 residues. V shed 2 bases, J shed 8 bases, and the junction held 8 bases outside the gene matches. CDR1 and CDR2 from the germline V gene are MNHEY and SMNVEV (reference sequence). The DNA for the CDR3 is TGTGCCAGCAGTTTAACCGGGACAGGGGAGCGAGGCTACACCTTC. Translation: CASSLTGTGERGYTF.

J is TRBJ1-2 and V is TRBV5-8; TRBD1 agrees at 9 bases. J gave up 8 bases and V 3 bases, and 11 bases lay outside the gene matches. CDR1 SGHTS and CDR2 YDEGEE come from the germline V gene. This CDR3 comprises 15 residues. CDR3 protein: CASSSRDRERGGYTF. For the CDR3, the DNA is TGTGCCAGCAGCTCACGGGACAGGGAGAGAGGGGGCTACACCTTC.

The V and J genes are TRBV28 and TRBJ1-5; no firm D call. V was cut by 8 bases and J by 0 bases, with 11 bases left in between. The CDR3 consists of 14 residues. Germline lookup yields CDR1 MDHEN and CDR2 SYDVKM. CDR3 bases: TGTGCCAGCGGAGGAGGGTATAGCAATCAGCCCCAGCATTTT. The encoded protein is CASGGGYSNQPQHF. The full variable domain, with the rest looked up from reference TRBV28 and TRBJ1-5, is DVKVTQSSRYLVKRTGEKVFLECVQDMDHENMFWYRQDPGLGLRLIYFSYDVKMKEKGDIPEGYSVSREKKERFSLILESASTNQTSMYLCASGGGYSNQPQHFGDGTRLSIL.

The gene calls are TRBV11-2 and TRBJ2-3; maybe TRBD2 (6 bases). The CDR3 sequence is 17 residues long. V was cut by 5 bases and J by 2 bases, with 20 bases left in between. Germline CDR1 and CDR2: SGHAT and FQNNGV. The CDR3 coding sequence is TGTGCCAGCAGCCCCGGTCGTGGAGGACTACCCACAGATACGCAGTATTTT. It specifies CASSPGRGGLPTDTQYF.

This clone has just one count. The chain couples TRBV7-9 to TRBJ2-2; weak D call: TRBD2 (6 bases). CDR1 is SEHNR, CDR2 FQNEAQ, per germline (reference sequence). The CDR3 consists of 14 residues. V lost 5 bases and J 2 bases, leaving 9 bases between the germline ends. The CDR3 sequence: CASSEGLNTGELFF. DNA of the CDR3: TGTGCCAGCAGCGAGGGACTCAACACCGGGGAGCTGTTTTTT.